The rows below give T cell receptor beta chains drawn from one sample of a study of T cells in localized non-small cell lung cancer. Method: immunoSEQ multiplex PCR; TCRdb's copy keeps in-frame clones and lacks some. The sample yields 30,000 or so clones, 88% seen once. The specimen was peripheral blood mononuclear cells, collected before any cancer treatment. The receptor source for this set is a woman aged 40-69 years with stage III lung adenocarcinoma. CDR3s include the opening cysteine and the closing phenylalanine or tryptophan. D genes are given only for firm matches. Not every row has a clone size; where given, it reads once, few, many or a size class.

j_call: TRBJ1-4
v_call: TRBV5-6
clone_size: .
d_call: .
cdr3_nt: TGTGCCAGCAGCCCGGGGGCAGGGCGGGGAGAAAAACTGTTTTTT
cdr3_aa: CASSPGAGRGEKLFF

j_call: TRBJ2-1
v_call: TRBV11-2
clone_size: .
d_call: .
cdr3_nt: TGTGCCAGCAGCTTAGCGGCAGGGCCCTACAATGAGCAGTTCTTC
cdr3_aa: CASSLAAGPYNEQFF

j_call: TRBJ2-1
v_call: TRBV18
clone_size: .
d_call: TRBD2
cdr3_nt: TGTGCCAGCTCACCAGCTAGCGGGGGGTTATACTCCTACAATGAGCAGTTCTTC
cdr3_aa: CASSPASGGLYSYNEQFF

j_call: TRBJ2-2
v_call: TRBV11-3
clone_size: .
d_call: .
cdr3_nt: TGTGCCAGCAGCTCGGGACAGAACACCGGGGAGCTGTTTTTT
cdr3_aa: CASSSGQNTGELFF

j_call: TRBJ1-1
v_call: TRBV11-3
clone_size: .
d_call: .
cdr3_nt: TGTGCCAGCAGCTTAGATCGCAACACTGAAGCTTTCTTT
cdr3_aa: CASSLDRNTEAFF

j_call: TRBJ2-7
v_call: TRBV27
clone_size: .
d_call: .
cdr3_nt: TGTGCCAGCAGTCGACTAGTCCCCACCTACGAGCAGTACTTC
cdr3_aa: CASSRLVPTYEQYF

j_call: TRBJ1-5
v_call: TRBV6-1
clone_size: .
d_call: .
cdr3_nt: TGTGCCAGCAGTGTATTTAGGGATTCGAGGGATCAGCCCCAGCATTTT
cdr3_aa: CASSVFRDSRDQPQHF

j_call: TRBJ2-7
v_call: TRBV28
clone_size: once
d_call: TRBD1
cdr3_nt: TGTGCCAGCAGCCCACAATTTGGACAGGCGATCTCCTACGAGCAGTACTTC
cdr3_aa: CASSPQFGQAISYEQYF

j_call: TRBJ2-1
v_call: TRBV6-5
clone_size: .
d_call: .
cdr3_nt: TGTGCCAGCAGTGGTTATGAGCAGTTCTTC
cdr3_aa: CASSGYEQFF

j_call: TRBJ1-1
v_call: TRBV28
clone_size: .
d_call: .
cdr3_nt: TGTGCCAGCAGTCTGGGGGCTCTGAACACTGAAGCTTTCTTT
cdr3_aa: CASSLGALNTEAFF

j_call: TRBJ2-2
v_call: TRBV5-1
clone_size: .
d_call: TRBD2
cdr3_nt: TGCGCCAGCAGCTTTATCCCTAGCGGGGCCGGGGAGCTGTTTTTT
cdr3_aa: CASSFIPSGAGELFF

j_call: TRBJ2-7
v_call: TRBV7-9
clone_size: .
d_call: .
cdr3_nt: TGTGCCAGCAGCCCCACAATGGGACACGAGCAGTACTTC
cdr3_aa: CASSPTMGHEQYF

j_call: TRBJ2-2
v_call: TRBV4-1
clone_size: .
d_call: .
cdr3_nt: TGCGCCAGCAGCCAAGAGTTGAGGGCAACCGGGGAGCTGTTTTTT
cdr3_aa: CASSQELRATGELFF

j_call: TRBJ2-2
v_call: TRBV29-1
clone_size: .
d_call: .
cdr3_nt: TGCAGCGTAGACTACAGAACCGGGGAGCTGTTTTTT
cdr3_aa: CSVDYRTGELFF

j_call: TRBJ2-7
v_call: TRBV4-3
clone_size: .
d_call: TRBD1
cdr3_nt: TGCGCCAGCAGCCAGTCGGGACAGGGGGCTCGCTACGAGCAGTACTTC
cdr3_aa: CASSQSGQGARYEQYF

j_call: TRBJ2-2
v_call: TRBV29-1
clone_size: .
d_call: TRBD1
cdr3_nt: TGCAGCGTTCAGGGACAGGGCAACACCGGGGAGCTGTTTTTT
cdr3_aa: CSVQGQGNTGELFF

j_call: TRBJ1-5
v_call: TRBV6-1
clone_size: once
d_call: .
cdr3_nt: TGTGCCAGCAGTGAACAGGACCGAAATCAGCCCCAGCATTTT
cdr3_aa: CASSEQDRNQPQHF

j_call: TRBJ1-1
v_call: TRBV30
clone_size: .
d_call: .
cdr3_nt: TGTGCCTGGAGTGTCAAGGGGCGAGGCACTGAAGCTTTCTTT
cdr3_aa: CAWSVKGRGTEAFF

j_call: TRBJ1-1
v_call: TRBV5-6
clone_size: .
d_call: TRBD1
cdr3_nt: TGTGCCAGCAGCTTGGCGACAGGGGGTACTGAAGCTTTCTTT
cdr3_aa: CASSLATGGTEAFF

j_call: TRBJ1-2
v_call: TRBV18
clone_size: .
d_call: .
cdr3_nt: TGTGCCAGCTCACGTACAGGAGATAAAACCTATGGCTACACCTTC
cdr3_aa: CASSRTGDKTYGYTF

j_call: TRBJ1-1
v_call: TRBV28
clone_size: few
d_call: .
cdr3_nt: TGTGCCAGCAGTTTCGGCGGGGGCGCATTTACTGAAGCTTTCTTT
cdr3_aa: CASSFGGGAFTEAFF

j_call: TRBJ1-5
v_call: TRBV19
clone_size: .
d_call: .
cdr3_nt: TGTGCCAGTAGTGGCTCCCTTGGTCAGCCCCAGCACTTT
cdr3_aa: CASSGSLGQPQHF

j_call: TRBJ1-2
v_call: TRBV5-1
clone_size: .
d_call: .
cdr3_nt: TGCGCCAGCAGCCCGGACACAGGAGCTTATGGCTACACCTTC
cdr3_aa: CASSPDTGAYGYTF

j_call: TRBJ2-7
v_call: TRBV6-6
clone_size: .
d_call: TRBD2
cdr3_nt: TGTGCCAGCAGTTACTCGGGACTAGCGGGAACCTACGAGCAGTACTTC
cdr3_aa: CASSYSGLAGTYEQYF

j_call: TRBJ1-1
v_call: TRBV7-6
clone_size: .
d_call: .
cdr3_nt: TGTGCCAGCAGCTGGGGCCCTTACACTGAAGCTTTCTTT
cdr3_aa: CASSWGPYTEAFF

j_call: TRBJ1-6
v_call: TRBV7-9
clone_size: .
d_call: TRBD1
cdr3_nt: TGTGCCAGCAGCTTAGGCGGGGGACAGGGTGCCTCACCCCTCCACTTT
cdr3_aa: CASSLGGGQGASPLHF

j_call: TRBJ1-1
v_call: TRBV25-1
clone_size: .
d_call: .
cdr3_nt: TGTGCCAGCGCGAACCACGATGAAGCTTTCTTT
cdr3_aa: CASANHDEAFF

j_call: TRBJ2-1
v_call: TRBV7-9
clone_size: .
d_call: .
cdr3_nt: TGTGCCAGCAGCCCTGGGGGACTCTACAATGAGCAGTTCTTC
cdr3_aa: CASSPGGLYNEQFF

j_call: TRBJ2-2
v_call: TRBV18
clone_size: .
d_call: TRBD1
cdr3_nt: TGTGCCAGCTCACCAGGACAGGGAGAGAACACCGGGGAGCTGTTTTTT
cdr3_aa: CASSPGQGENTGELFF

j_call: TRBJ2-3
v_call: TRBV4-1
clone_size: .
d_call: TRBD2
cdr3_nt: TGCGCCAGCAGCCAAGGACTAGCGGTCACAGATACGCAGTATTTT
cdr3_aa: CASSQGLAVTDTQYF

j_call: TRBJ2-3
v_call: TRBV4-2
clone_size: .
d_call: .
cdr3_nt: TGTGCCAGCAGCTACCCCCCGGAGGGGGGAACCACAGATACGCAGTATTTT
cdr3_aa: CASSYPPEGGTTDTQYF

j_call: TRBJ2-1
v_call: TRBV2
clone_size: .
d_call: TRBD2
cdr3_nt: TGTGCCAGCAGGGGAGGGGCAAACAATGAGCAGTTCTTC
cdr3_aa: CASRGGANNEQFF

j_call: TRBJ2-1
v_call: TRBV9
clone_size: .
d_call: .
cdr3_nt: TGTGCCAGCAGCCAGCTAGCGTCTAGGAGCGATGAGCAGTTCTTC
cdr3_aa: CASSQLASRSDEQFF

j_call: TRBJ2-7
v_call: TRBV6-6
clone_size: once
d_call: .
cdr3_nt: TGTGCCAGCAGTTACTCGACCGGCGACGGGCAGTACTTC
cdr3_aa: CASSYSTGDGQYF

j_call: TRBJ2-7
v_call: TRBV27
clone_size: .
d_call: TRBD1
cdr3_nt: TGTGCCAGCAGCCCCACTGACAGGGTCTACGAGCAGTACTTC
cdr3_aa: CASSPTDRVYEQYF

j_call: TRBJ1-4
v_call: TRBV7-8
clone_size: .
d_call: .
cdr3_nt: TGTGCCAGCAGCTTAGGGAAAAATGAAAAACTGTTTTTT
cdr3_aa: CASSLGKNEKLFF

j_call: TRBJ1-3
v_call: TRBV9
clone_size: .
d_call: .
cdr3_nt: TGTGCCAGCAGCGTAGAAGGTAGTGCAAACACCATATATTTT
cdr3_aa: CASSVEGSANTIYF

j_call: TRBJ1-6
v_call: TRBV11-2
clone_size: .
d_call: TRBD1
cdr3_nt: TGTGCCAGCAGCTTAAATGCCAGGGGGTCAAATTCACCCCTCCACTTT
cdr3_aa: CASSLNARGSNSPLHF

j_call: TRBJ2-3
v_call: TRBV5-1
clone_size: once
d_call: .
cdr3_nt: TGCGCCAGCAGCTTGGAAATGCGGCTCCGCACAGATACGCAGTATTTT
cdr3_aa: CASSLEMRLRTDTQYF

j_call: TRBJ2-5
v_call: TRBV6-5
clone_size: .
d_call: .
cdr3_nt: TGTGCCAGCAGTTACACCACGGGACATGGGGAGACCCAGTACTTC
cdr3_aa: CASSYTTGHGETQYF

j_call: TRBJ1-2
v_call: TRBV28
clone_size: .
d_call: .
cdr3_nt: TGTGCCGGAAGCGGGGGAAAGAGACATGGCTACACCTTC
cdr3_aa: CAGSGGKRHGYTF

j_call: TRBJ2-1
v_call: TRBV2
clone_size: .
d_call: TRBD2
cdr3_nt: TGTGCCAGCACCTTTAGCGGGGAGAGCTACAATGAGCAGTTCTTC
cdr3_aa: CASTFSGESYNEQFF

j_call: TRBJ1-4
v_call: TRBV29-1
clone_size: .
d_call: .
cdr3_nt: TGCAGCGTTTGGGGAGGGCCCGAGGAAAAACTGTTTTTT
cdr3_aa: CSVWGGPEEKLFF

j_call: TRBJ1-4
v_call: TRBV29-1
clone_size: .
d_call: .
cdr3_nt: TGCAGCGTTGATGGGGGGTCCGGAAAACTGTTTTTT
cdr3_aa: CSVDGGSGKLFF

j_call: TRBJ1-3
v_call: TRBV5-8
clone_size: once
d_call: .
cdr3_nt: TGTGCCAGCAGCTTGGGGTCATACTCTGGAAACACCATATATTTT
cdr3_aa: CASSLGSYSGNTIYF

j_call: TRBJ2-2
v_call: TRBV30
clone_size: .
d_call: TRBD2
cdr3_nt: TGTGCCTGGAGTGATAGCGGGGGGTTCGCCGGGGAGCTGTTTTTT
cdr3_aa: CAWSDSGGFAGELFF

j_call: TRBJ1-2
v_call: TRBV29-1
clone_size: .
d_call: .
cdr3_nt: TGCAGCGTTCGCGGAGGGGGGGGTGGCTACACCTTC
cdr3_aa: CSVRGGGGGYTF

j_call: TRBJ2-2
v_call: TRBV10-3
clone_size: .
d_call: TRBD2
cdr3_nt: TGTGCCATCAGGGGGGGGTCTTCCGGGACTAGCGGGACTGGGGAGCTGTTTTTT
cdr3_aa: CAIRGGSSGTSGTGELFF

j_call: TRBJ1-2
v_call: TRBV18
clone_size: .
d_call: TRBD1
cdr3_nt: TGTGCCAGCTCCCTCGACAGGGGGATCTATGGCTACACCTTC
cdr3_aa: CASSLDRGIYGYTF

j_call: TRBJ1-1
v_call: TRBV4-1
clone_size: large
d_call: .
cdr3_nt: TGCGCCAGCAGCTATCGGGAGAGCACTGAAGCTTTCTTT
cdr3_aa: CASSYRESTEAFF

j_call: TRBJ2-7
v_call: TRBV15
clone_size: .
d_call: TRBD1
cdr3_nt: TGTGCCACCAGCAGAGAGGGGACAGTTTTAAGGGAGCAGTACTTC
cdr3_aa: CATSREGTVLREQYF

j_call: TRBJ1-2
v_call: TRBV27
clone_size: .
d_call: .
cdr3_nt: TGTGCCAGCAGTATAAAGGGGCGTGAGGGCTACACCTTC
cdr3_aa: CASSIKGREGYTF